This T cell receptor beta chain was identified during a study of shared clonotypes between healthy human individuals. The germline gives CDR1 MNHNS, CDR2 SASEGT. This CDR3 spans 14 amino acids. V was clipped by 6 bases and J by 0 bases; unmatched bases: 4. The count of this clone is one. The input for sorted-subset replicate PCRs was approximately 190 ng DNA, around 27,000 T cell genomes. This table comes from immunoSEQ multiplex PCR, and its TCRdb copy is limited to in-frame clones, with some not included. This table has hundreds of thousands of clones, approximately 79% appearing once. Sequencing was performed on memory CD4+ T cells sorted from blood. The subset is: CD45RA-negative fraction. The chain is built from TRBV6-1 and TRBJ2-5; 7 bases map to TRBD1. This clonotype was obtained from a woman aged 30 to 39 in good health. The CDR3 region is CASSRTGDQETQYF. Written as DNA, the CDR3 is TGTGCCAGCAGCAGGACAGGCGACCAAGAGACCCAGTACTTC.